This record concerns one TCR beta chain sequence. Its antigen is not identified. TCRdb used MiXCR to reprocess the RT-PCR reads, holding one entry per CDR3 protein. The table lists approximately 500,000 distinct CDR3 sequences, 13% of them singletons. The source of the sample is a study of response to subunit inactivated influenza vaccine. Findings of the study overall: The study's authors posited that every seasonal influenza vaccination enlists few new T cells.

Germline V lookup: CDR1 MNHNS, CDR2 SASEGT. CDR3 length: 15 amino acids. V was trimmed by 6 bases and J by 7 bases, leaving 16 bases between them. The clonotype was recovered from a man over 45 who received an inactivated influenza vaccine. Sequenced material: PBMCs from blood, taken about 40 days after vaccination. This chain links TRBV6-1 with TRBJ1-6; tentative D call: TRBD1 (6 bases). The CDR3 sequence: CASRGRGMENSPLHF. For the CDR3, the DNA is TGTGCCAGCAGAGGCAGGGGTATGGAAAATTCACCCCTCCACTTT.